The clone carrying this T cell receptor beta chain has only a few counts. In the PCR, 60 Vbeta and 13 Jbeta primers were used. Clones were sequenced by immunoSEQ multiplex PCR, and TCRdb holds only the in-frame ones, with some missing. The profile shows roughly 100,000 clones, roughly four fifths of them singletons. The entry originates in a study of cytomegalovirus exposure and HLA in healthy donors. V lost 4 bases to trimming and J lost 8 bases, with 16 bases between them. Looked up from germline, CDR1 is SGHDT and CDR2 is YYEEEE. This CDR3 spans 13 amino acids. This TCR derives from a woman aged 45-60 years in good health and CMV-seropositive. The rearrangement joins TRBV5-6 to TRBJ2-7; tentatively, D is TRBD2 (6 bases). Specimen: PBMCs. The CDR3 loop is CASSPRGGYQQYF. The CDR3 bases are TGTGCCAGCAGCCCCCGTGGGGGGTACCAGCAGTACTTC.